The clone carrying this T cell receptor (beta chain) was found a few times. The CDR3 is 16 amino acids. The V gene end was trimmed by 4 bases and the J gene end by 4 bases; junction bases not matched to a gene: 7. CDR1 is SGHRS and CDR2 is YFSETQ in the germline V gene. This sample is drawn from a study of blood T cell repertoires in COVID-19. Data came from immunoSEQ multiplex PCR; TCRdb stores just in-frame clones and leaves some out. The sample carries about 89,000 clones, approximately 79% recorded once. The material sequenced was peripheral blood. This receptor was identified in a woman aged 80 or older with acute or convalescent COVID-19. The rearrangement uses TRBV5-1 and TRBJ2-2; 10 bases line up with TRBD2. The chain's CDR3 is CASSPLAGLGTGELFF. Written as DNA, the CDR3 is TGCGCCAGCAGCCCACTAGCGGGGTTGGGCACCGGGGAGCTGTTTTTT.